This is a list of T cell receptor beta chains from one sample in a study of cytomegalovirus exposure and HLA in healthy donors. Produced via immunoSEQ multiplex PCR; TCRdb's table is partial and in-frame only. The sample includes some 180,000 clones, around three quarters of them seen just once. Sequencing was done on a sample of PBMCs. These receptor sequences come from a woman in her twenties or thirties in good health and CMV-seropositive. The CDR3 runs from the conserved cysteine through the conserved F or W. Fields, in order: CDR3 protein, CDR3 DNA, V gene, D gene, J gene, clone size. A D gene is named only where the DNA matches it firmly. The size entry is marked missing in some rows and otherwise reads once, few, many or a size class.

cdr3_aa: CASSFDRTDTQYF
cdr3_nt: TGTGCCAGCAGCTTTGACAGGACAGATACGCAGTATTTT
v_call: TRBV7-9
d_call: -
j_call: TRBJ2-3
clone_size: -

cdr3_aa: CSSSLDAPMKRRTDTQYF
cdr3_nt: TGTTCCAGCAGCTTAGATGCCCCTATGAAAAGGAGGACAGATACGCAGTATTTT
v_call: TRBV7-9
d_call: -
j_call: TRBJ2-3
clone_size: -

cdr3_aa: CASSLQGSSYGYTF
cdr3_nt: TGTGCCAGCAGCCTACAGGGAAGCTCGTATGGCTACACCTTC
v_call: TRBV5-6
d_call: -
j_call: TRBJ1-2
clone_size: -

cdr3_aa: CASTSGRDGTGELFF
cdr3_nt: TGTGCCAGCACTAGCGGGAGGGACGGCACCGGGGAGCTGTTTTTT
v_call: TRBV7-3
d_call: TRBD2
j_call: TRBJ2-2
clone_size: -

cdr3_aa: CASSPQTGTEAFF
cdr3_nt: TGTGCCAGCAGTCCCCAGACCGGGACTGAAGCTTTCTTT
v_call: TRBV28
d_call: -
j_call: TRBJ1-1
clone_size: few

cdr3_aa: CASSVDGRAYNEQFF
cdr3_nt: TGTGCCAGCAGCGTAGACGGGAGGGCCTACAATGAGCAGTTCTTC
v_call: TRBV9
d_call: TRBD2
j_call: TRBJ2-1
clone_size: -

cdr3_aa: CASSPGGADNSPLHF
cdr3_nt: TGTGCCAGCTCACCTGGGGGCGCAGATAATTCACCCCTCCACTTT
v_call: TRBV18
d_call: -
j_call: TRBJ1-6
clone_size: few

cdr3_aa: CASSPGQVLYEQYF
cdr3_nt: TGTGCCAGCAGCCCGGGACAGGTGCTTTACGAGCAGTACTTC
v_call: TRBV11-2
d_call: TRBD1
j_call: TRBJ2-7
clone_size: once

cdr3_aa: CASSMTAYNEQFF
cdr3_nt: TGTGCCAGTAGTATGACAGCCTACAATGAGCAGTTCTTC
v_call: TRBV19
d_call: -
j_call: TRBJ2-1
clone_size: -

cdr3_aa: CASSQVPRRDRGLAFF
cdr3_nt: TGCGCCAGCAGCCAAGTTCCCCGCCGGGACAGGGGGCTGGCTTTCTTT
v_call: TRBV4-1
d_call: TRBD1
j_call: TRBJ1-1
clone_size: -

cdr3_aa: CASSSLSSFGGETQYF
cdr3_nt: TGTGCCAGCAGCTCCCTCAGCTCCTTTGGAGGAGAGACCCAGTACTTC
v_call: TRBV7-8
d_call: -
j_call: TRBJ2-5
clone_size: -

cdr3_aa: CASSTDPSGTEAFF
cdr3_nt: TGTGCCAGTAGTACGGACCCCTCGGGGACTGAAGCTTTCTTT
v_call: TRBV19
d_call: -
j_call: TRBJ1-1
clone_size: -

cdr3_aa: CASSPPGQGQYGYTF
cdr3_nt: TGTGCCAGCTCACCACCGGGACAGGGACAATATGGCTACACCTTC
v_call: TRBV18
d_call: TRBD1
j_call: TRBJ1-2
clone_size: -

cdr3_aa: CASSYGNRGPNTEAFF
cdr3_nt: TGTGCCAGCAGTTACGGCAACAGGGGACCGAACACTGAAGCTTTCTTT
v_call: TRBV6-6
d_call: TRBD1
j_call: TRBJ1-1
clone_size: -

cdr3_aa: CASSLAGAHNEQFF
cdr3_nt: TGTGCCAGCAGTTTAGCGGGAGCCCACAATGAGCAGTTCTTC
v_call: TRBV28
d_call: TRBD2
j_call: TRBJ2-1
clone_size: -

cdr3_aa: CASSLATHEQYF
cdr3_nt: TGTGCCAGCAGCTTAGCCACTCACGAGCAGTACTTC
v_call: TRBV11-3
d_call: -
j_call: TRBJ2-7
clone_size: -

cdr3_aa: CASLRGGRQETQYF
cdr3_nt: TGTGCCAGCCTCCGGGGAGGCCGCCAAGAGACCCAGTACTTC
v_call: TRBV13
d_call: -
j_call: TRBJ2-5
clone_size: -

cdr3_aa: CATFQPGLGGEQYF
cdr3_nt: TGTGCCACCTTCCAACCGGGACTAGGAGGCGAGCAGTACTTC
v_call: TRBV6-1
d_call: TRBD2
j_call: TRBJ2-7
clone_size: -

cdr3_aa: CASSPTSGSYEQYF
cdr3_nt: TGCGCCAGCAGCCCGACTAGCGGGAGCTACGAGCAGTACTTC
v_call: TRBV5-1
d_call: TRBD2
j_call: TRBJ2-7
clone_size: few

cdr3_aa: CASSLSGGGFRAFF
cdr3_nt: TGTGCCAGCAGTTTATCGGGGGGGGGCTTTCGAGCTTTCTTT
v_call: TRBV28
d_call: -
j_call: TRBJ1-1
clone_size: -

cdr3_aa: CASSLAGGGQPQHF
cdr3_nt: TGTGCCAGCAGCTTAGCGGGGGGAGGTCAGCCCCAGCATTTT
v_call: TRBV7-8
d_call: -
j_call: TRBJ1-5
clone_size: -

cdr3_aa: CASSTGSSREQYF
cdr3_nt: TGTGCCAGCAGTACAGGGTCCTCACGTGAGCAGTACTTC
v_call: TRBV28
d_call: -
j_call: TRBJ2-7
clone_size: -

cdr3_aa: CASSLSTAGSYNEQFF
cdr3_nt: TGCGCCAGCAGCTTGAGTACCGCGGGGTCCTACAATGAGCAGTTCTTC
v_call: TRBV5-1
d_call: -
j_call: TRBJ2-1
clone_size: -

cdr3_aa: CAAIGQLNYGYTF
cdr3_nt: TGTGCCGCCATAGGACAGCTTAACTATGGCTACACCTTC
v_call: TRBV28
d_call: -
j_call: TRBJ1-2
clone_size: -

cdr3_aa: CASSRGVPNYGYTF
cdr3_nt: TGTGCCAGCAGCCGGGGGGTCCCTAACTATGGCTACACCTTC
v_call: TRBV6-5
d_call: -
j_call: TRBJ1-2
clone_size: once

cdr3_aa: CASGLKPQHF
cdr3_nt: TGTGCCAGCGGACTAAAGCCCCAGCATTTT
v_call: TRBV6-6
d_call: -
j_call: TRBJ1-5
clone_size: few